The 2 T cell receptor beta chains below were found in one sample sequenced in a study of OX40 agonist ivuxolimab in advanced cancers. Assay: immunoSEQ multiplex PCR; the TCRdb copy retains only in-frame clones and omits some. The sample contains 45,000 to 60,000 clones, around 87% of which appear only once. Sequenced here: CD4+ or CD8+ T cells sorted from blood, sampled in a trial of the OX40 agonist ivuxolimab. The receptors here all came from an adult with an advanced solid tumor such as melanoma, head and neck, liver or kidney cancer.

The rearrangement joins TRBV7-2 to TRBJ2-7, with 10 bases that match TRBD2. This CDR3 contains 16 residues. J was trimmed by 3 bases and V by 4 bases; bases with no gene match: 9. CDR1 is SGHTA, CDR2 FQGNSA, per germline. The CDR3 sequence: CASSSAPSGRGYEQYF. CDR3 coding DNA: TGTGCCAGCAGCTCCGCTCCTAGCGGGAGAGGCTACGAGCAGTACTTC.

The J gene is TRBJ2-7, the V gene TRBV7-9; 11 bases agree with TRBD2. Per the germline V gene, CDR1 is SEHNR and CDR2 is FQNEAQ (reference sequence). The V and J ends lost 1 base and 2 bases, in that order; junction bases with no gene match: 1. The CDR3 length is 15 residues. CDR3 sequence: CASSLVGLAAYEQYF. The CDR3, as DNA: TGTGCCAGCAGCTTAGTGGGACTAGCGGCCTACGAGCAGTACTTC.